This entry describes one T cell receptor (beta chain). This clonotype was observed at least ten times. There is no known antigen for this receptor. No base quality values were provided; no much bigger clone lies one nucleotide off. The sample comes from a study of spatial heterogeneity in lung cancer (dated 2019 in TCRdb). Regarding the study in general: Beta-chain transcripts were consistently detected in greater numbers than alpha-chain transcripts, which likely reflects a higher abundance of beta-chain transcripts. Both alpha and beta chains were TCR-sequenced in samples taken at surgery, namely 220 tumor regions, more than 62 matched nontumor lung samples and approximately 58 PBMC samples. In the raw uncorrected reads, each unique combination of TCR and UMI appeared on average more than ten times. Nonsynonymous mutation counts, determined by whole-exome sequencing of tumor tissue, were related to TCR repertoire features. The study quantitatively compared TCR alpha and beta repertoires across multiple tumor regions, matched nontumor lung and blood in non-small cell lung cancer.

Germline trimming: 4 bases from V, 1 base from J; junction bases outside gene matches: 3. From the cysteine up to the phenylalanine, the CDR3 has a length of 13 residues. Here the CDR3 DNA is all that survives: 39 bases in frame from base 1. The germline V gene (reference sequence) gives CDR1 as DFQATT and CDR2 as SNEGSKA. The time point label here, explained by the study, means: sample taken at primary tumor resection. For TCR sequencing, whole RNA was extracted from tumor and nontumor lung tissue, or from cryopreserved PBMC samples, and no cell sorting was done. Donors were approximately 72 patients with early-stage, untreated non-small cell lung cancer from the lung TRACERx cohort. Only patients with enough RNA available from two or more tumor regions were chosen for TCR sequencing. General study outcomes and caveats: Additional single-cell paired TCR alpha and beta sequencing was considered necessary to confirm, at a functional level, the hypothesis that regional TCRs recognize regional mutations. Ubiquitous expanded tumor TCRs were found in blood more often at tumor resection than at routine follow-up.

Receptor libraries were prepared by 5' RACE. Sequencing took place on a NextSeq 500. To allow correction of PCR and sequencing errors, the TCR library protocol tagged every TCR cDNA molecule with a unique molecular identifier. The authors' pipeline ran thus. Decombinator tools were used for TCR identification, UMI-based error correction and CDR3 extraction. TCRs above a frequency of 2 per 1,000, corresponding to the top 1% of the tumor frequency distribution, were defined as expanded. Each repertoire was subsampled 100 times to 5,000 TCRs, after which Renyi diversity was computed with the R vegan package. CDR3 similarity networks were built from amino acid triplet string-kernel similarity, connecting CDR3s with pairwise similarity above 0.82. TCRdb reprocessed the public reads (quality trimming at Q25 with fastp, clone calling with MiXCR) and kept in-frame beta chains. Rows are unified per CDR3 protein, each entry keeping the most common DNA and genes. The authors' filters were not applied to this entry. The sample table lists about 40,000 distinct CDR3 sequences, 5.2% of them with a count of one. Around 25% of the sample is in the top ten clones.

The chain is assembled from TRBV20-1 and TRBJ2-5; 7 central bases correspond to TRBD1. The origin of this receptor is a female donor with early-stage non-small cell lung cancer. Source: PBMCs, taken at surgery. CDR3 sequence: CSANPGGQETQYF. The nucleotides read TGCAGTGCTAACCCAGGGGGCCAAGAGACCCAGTACTTC.